The sequence of this T cell receptor (beta chain) was determined in a study of control samples from healthy donors and cancer patients. CDR1 and CDR2 from the germline V gene are SGHTA and FQGNSA. The CDR3 is 17 amino acids. The V and J ends lost 1 base and 0 bases respectively, with 13 bases between them. Using immunoSEQ multiplex PCR, the repertoire was profiled, and TCRdb retains in-frame clones only, with some absent. The sample has 95,000 to 150,000 clones; around 87% are singletons. This clone has just a few counts. The origin of this receptor is a man between 60 and 75 years old in good health. The sequenced sample was blood. The chain uses TRBV7-2 and TRBJ1-5; tentative D call: TRBD1 (6 bases). CDR3 nucleotide sequence: TGTGCCAGCAGCTTAGTACAGGGAGGGTTTAGCAATCAGCCCCAGCATTTT. It is translated as CASSLVQGGFSNQPQHF.